This section outlines one TCR beta chain sequence together with its context. What it binds is not known. These data originate in a study of metastatic and nonmetastatic thyroid tumors. As for the study in general: Samples came from malignant and benign thyroid patients, and repertoires were compared across blood and tumor or nodule tissue.

The authors' processing: A papillary thyroid cancer distant-metastasis classifier was built from CDR3 differences across clinicopathological groups. From the PCR reads, TCRdb re-called clones with MiXCR. The V and J calls were determined by TCRdb, not by the authors. The data hold some 13,000 clones, with 25% to 35% observed a single time. Findings of the study overall: Malignant tumors reportedly showed significantly higher TCR beta diversity than benign nodules in both blood and tumor.

No treatment had been given to any patient before thyroid surgery. Germline assignment: CDR1 SGHRS and CDR2 YFSETQ. V was cut by 2 bases and J by 6 bases, with 18 bases left in between. This CDR3 has 15 amino acids. This receptor was taken from a female donor with papillary thyroid cancer or a benign thyroid nodule (not recorded which). Some clones in this sample may be carry-over from other donors' samples. Sequenced input: tumor tissue. The chain is built from TRBV5-1 and TRBJ2-7; tentative D call: TRBD1 (6 bases). CDR3 DNA: TGCGCCAGCAGCTTTTCCGGGACACTCAATTCCGAGCAGTACTTC. Its translation: CASSFSGTLNSEQYF.